This TCR beta chain is drawn from a study of blood T cell repertoires in COVID-19. Study details: The United States, Italy and Spain supplied acute and convalescent COVID-19 samples.

Original processing notes: Amplification of reference gene primers was used by the study to estimate nucleated cell counts. Clones were sequenced by immunoSEQ multiplex PCR, and TCRdb holds only the in-frame ones, with some missing. The DNA was the basis for D and trimming; V, J and clone size are from that table. Found here are 170,000 or so clones, 90% to 95% of them singletons; the top ten hold approximately 0.5%. The germline CDR1 and CDR2 sequences are MNHEY and SVGAGI. The V and J ends lost 0 bases and 0 bases respectively, with 8 bases between them. This CDR3 is built from 15 residues. The receptor's source is a man in his fifties or sixties with acute or convalescent COVID-19. The sample taken for sequencing was peripheral blood. The J gene is TRBJ1-1, the V gene TRBV6-5; D unclear. CDR3 region: CASSYSTALNTEAFF. The CDR3 DNA is TGTGCCAGCAGTTACTCTACAGCCTTGAACACTGAAGCTTTCTTT.